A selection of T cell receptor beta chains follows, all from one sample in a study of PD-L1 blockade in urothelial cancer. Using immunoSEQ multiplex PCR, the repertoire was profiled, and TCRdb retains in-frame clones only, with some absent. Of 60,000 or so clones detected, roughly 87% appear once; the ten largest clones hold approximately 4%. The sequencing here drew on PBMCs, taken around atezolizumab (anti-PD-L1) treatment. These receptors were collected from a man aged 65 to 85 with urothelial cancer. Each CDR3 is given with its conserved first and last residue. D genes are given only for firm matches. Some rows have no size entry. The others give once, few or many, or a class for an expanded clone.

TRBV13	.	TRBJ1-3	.	CASSLGPVSGNTIYF	TGTGCCAGCAGCTTAGGGCCAGTCTCTGGAAACACCATATATTTT
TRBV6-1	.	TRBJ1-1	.	CASSEQVETEAFF	TGTGCCAGCAGTGAACAGGTAGAGACTGAAGCTTTCTTT
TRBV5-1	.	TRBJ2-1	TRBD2	CASSLAPPSGRGGEQFF	TGCGCCAGCAGCTTGGCCCCCCCTAGCGGGAGGGGAGGTGAGCAGTTCTTC
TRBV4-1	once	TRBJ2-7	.	CASRPVGGFEQYF	TGCGCCAGCAGACCCGTTGGGGGGTTCGAGCAGTACTTC
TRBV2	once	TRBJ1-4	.	CASNSGSREKLFF	TGTGCCAGCAACTCCGGGAGCCGCGAAAAACTGTTTTTT
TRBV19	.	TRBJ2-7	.	CASSIDLTGEQYF	TGTGCCAGTAGTATAGATCTGACGGGCGAGCAGTACTTC
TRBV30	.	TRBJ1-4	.	CAWSVVGGEKLFF	TGTGCCTGGAGTGTGGTAGGAGGCGAAAAACTGTTTTTT
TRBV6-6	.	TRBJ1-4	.	CASSYSPYEKLFF	TGTGCCAGCAGTTACTCCCCGTATGAAAAACTGTTTTTT
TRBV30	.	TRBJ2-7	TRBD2	CAWSGTRLAGGYEQYF	TGTGCCTGGTCTGGCACAAGGCTAGCGGGAGGCTACGAGCAGTACTTC
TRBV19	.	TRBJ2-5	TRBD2	CAIKAPGLAGGPRETQYF	TGTGCCATTAAAGCTCCGGGACTAGCGGGAGGGCCTCGAGAGACCCAGTACTTC
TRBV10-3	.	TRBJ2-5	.	CAISVGVKETQYF	TGTGCCATCAGTGTAGGAGTGAAAGAGACCCAGTACTTC
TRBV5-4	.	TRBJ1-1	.	CASSSDSGVNTEAFF	TGTGCCAGCAGCTCGGACAGCGGGGTGAACACTGAAGCTTTCTTT
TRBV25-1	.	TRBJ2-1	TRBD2	CASSEGTSGRRTYNEQFF	TGTGCCAGCAGTGAGGGGACTAGCGGGAGGCGAACCTACAATGAGCAGTTCTTC
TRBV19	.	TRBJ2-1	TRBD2	CASSGGGRLGEQFF	TGTGCCAGTAGTGGCGGCGGGAGACTCGGTGAGCAGTTCTTC
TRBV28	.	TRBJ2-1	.	CATLGYSYNEQFF	TGTGCCACCCTAGGATACTCCTACAATGAGCAGTTCTTC
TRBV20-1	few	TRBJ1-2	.	CSAPRPGGYTF	TGCAGTGCCCCGAGGCCCGGAGGCTACACCTTC
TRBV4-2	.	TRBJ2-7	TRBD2	CASSQGNSGRGGYEQYF	TGTGCCAGCAGCCAAGGGAATAGCGGGAGGGGAGGCTACGAGCAGTACTTC
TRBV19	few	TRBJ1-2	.	CASSRGDSFAGYTF	TGTGCCAGTAGTAGAGGGGACTCCTTTGCTGGCTACACCTTC
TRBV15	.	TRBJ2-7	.	CATSSPLREQYF	TGTGCCACCAGCAGTCCACTACGAGAGCAGTACTTC
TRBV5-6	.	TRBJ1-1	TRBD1	CASSFGTGFGTEAFF	TGTGCCAGCAGCTTTGGGACAGGGTTTGGCACTGAAGCTTTCTTT
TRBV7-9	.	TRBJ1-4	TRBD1	CASIPLPGGQNEKLFF	TGTGCCAGCATCCCCCTCCCAGGGGGCCAGAATGAAAAACTGTTTTTT
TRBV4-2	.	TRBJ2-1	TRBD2	CASSQPGLAGGSYNEQFF	TGTGCCAGCAGCCAACCGGGACTAGCGGGAGGTTCCTACAATGAGCAGTTCTTC
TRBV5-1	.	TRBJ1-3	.	CASSLVTGGNTIYF	TGCGCCAGCAGCTTGGTGACAGGTGGAAACACCATATATTTT
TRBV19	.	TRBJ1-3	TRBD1	CASTPTGPQAGNTIYF	TGTGCCAGTACACCGACAGGGCCCCAAGCTGGAAACACCATATATTTT
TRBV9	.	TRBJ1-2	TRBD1	CASSVAPRDRVNYGYTF	TGTGCCAGCAGCGTAGCCCCACGGGACAGGGTTAACTATGGCTACACCTTC
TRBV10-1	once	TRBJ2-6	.	CASSDAQSRANVLTF	TGCGCCAGCAGTGACGCACAAAGTCGGGCCAACGTCCTGACTTTC
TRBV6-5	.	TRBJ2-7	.	CASRGTGKSSYEQYF	TGTGCCAGCAGGGGGACTGGGAAAAGCTCCTACGAGCAGTACTTC
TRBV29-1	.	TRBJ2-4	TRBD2	CSVAGLAGRKNIQYF	TGCAGCGTCGCCGGACTAGCGGGCCGCAAAAACATTCAGTACTTC
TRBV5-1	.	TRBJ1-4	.	CASSSGLLNEKLFF	TGCGCCAGCAGCTCGGGACTATTGAATGAAAAACTGTTTTTT
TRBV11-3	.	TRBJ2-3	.	CASSLLATDTQYF	TGTGCCAGCAGCTTACTAGCCACAGATACGCAGTATTTT
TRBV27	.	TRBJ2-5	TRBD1	CASKRQGSQETQYF	TGTGCCAGCAAACGACAGGGGTCCCAAGAGACCCAGTACTTC
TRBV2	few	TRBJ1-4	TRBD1	CASSLRTGTTNEKLFF	TGTGCCAGCAGTCTCCGGACAGGGACAACTAATGAAAAACTGTTTTTT
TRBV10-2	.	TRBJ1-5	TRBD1	CASRGAGGLGQPQHF	TGCGCCAGCAGGGGGGCAGGGGGTTTAGGACAGCCCCAGCATTTT
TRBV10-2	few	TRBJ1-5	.	CASRDSSNQPQHF	TGCGCCAGCAGGGACAGTAGCAATCAGCCCCAGCATTTT
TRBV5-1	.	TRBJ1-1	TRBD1	CASSPNRDRGGYTEAFF	TGCGCCAGCAGCCCAAACCGGGACAGGGGTGGGTACACTGAAGCTTTCTTT
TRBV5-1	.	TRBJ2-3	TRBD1	CASSPRTGVIADTQYF	TGCGCCAGCAGCCCTCGGACAGGGGTCATCGCAGATACGCAGTATTTT
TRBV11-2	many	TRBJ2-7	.	CASSSLQRAGRDEQYF	TGTGCCAGCAGCTCCCTACAAAGGGCGGGGCGTGACGAGCAGTACTTC
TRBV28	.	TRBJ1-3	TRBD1	CASSQTGLGNTIYF	TGTGCCAGCAGCCAGACAGGGCTTGGAAACACCATATATTTT
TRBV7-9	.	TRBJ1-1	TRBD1	CASSSRQGGTEAFF	TGTGCCAGCAGCTCGAGACAGGGAGGCACTGAAGCTTTCTTT
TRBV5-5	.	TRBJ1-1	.	CASSLPGVANTEAFF	TGTGCCAGCAGCTTGCCCGGGGTGGCGAACACTGAAGCTTTCTTT
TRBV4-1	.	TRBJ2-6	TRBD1	CASSPHRVGQGISGANVLTF	TGCGCCAGCAGCCCACACCGCGTAGGACAGGGCATTTCTGGGGCCAACGTCCTGACTTTC
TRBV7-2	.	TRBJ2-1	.	CASSQPGGPSSYNEQFF	TGTGCCAGCAGCCAACCTGGCGGGCCTAGCTCCTACAATGAGCAGTTCTTC
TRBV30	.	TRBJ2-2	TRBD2	CASSSGLAGLTGELFF	TGTGCCTCTTCCTCCGGGCTAGCGGGACTTACCGGGGAGCTGTTTTTT
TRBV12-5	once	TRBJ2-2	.	CASGLVIARDTGELFF	TGTGCTAGTGGTTTGGTAATAGCCCGTGACACCGGGGAGCTGTTTTTT
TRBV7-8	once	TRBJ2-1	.	CASSRSRSYNEQFF	TGTGCCAGCAGCCGTAGTCGGTCCTACAATGAGCAGTTCTTC
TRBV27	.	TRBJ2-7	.	CASSPEAEPVYEQYF	TGTGCCAGCAGTCCCGAGGCGGAACCCGTCTACGAGCAGTACTTC